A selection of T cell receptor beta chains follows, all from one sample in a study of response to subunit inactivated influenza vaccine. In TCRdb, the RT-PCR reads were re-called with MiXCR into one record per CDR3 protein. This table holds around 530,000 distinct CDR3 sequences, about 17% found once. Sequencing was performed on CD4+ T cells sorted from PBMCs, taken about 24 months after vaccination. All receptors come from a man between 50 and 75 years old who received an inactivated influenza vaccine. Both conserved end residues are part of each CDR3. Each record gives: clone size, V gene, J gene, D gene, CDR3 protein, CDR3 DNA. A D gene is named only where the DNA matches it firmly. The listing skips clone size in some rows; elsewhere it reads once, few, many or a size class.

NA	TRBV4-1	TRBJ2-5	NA	CAGSQRDQETQYF	TGCGCCGGCAGCCAGCGGGACCAAGAGACCCAGTACTTC
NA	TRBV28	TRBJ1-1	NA	CASSSIPGHKRTEAFF	TGTGCCAGCAGTTCTATACCGGGCCACAAAAGAACTGAAGCTTTCTTT
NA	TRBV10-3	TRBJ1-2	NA	CAISARQDYGYTF	TGTGCCATCAGTGCACGGCAGGACTATGGCTACACCTTC
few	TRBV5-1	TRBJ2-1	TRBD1	CASSGTGIRGEQFF	TGCGCCAGCAGCGGGACAGGGATTCGGGGGGAGCAGTTCTTC
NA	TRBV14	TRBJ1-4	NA	CASSQEFLAGANEKLFF	TGTGCCAGCAGCCAAGAATTTCTGGCAGGGGCTAATGAAAAACTGTTTTTT
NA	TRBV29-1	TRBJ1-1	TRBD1	CTGARGPNTEAFF	TGCACCGGTGCCAGGGGGCCGAACACTGAAGCTTTCTTT
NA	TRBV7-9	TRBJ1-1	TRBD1	CASSNPRTGKNTEAFF	TGTGCCAGCAGCAATCCTCGGACAGGGAAGAACACTGAAGCTTTCTTT
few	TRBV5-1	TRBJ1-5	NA	CASSRMDISNQPQHF	TGCGCCAGCAGCCGAATGGACATTAGCAATCAGCCCCAGCATTTT
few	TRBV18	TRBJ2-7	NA	CASSPSGRSSYEQYF	TGTGCCAGCTCACCCAGCGGGCGAAGCTCCTACGAGCAGTACTTC
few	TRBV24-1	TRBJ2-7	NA	CATSGQGSYEQYF	TGTGCCACCAGTGGGCAGGGCTCCTACGAGCAGTACTTC
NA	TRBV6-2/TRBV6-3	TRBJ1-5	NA	CASSYSRRGGIQPQHF	TGTGCCAGCAGTTACTCGAGAAGGGGAGGAATACAGCCCCAGCATTTT
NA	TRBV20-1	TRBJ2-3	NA	CSARVQGLGSGTDTQYF	TGCAGTGCTAGAGTCCAAGGACTTGGCTCGGGCACAGATACGCAGTATTTT
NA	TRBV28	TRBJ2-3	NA	CASTPGDSPTQYF	TGTGCCAGCACGCCCGGAGATTCTCCTACCCAGTATTTT
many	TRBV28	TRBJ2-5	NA	CASSPPTGLGETQYF	TGTGCCAGCAGTCCCCCCACAGGGCTCGGAGAGACCCAGTACTTC
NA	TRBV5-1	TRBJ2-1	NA	CASSSWRSAEQFF	TGCGCCAGCAGCAGTTGGAGGTCGGCGGAGCAGTTCTTC
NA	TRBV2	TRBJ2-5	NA	CASSDFRVETQYF	TGTGCCAGCAGTGATTTTAGGGTCGAGACCCAGTACTTC
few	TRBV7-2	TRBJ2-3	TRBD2	CASSLAGLAGNTDTQYF	TGTGCCAGCAGCTTAGCGGGACTAGCGGGGAACACAGATACGCAGTATTTT
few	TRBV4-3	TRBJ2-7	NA	CASSQDLRGRGGEQYF	TGCGCCAGCAGCCAAGACCTCAGAGGACGGGGAGGAGAGCAGTACTTC
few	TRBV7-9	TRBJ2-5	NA	CASTGEQTQYF	TGTGCCAGCACCGGAGAGCAGACCCAGTACTTC
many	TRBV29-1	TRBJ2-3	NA	CSVASDTQYF	TGCAGCGTTGCTTCTGATACGCAGTATTTT
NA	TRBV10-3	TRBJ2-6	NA	CAISLDLTSGANVLTF	TGTGCCATCAGCCTCGACTTAACCTCTGGGGCCAACGTCCTGACTTTC
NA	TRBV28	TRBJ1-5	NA	CASSLPRAGNQPQHF	TGTGCCAGCAGCCTCCCAAGGGCGGGCAATCAGCCCCAGCATTTT
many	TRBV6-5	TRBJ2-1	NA	CASSYGRATEQFF	TGTGCCAGCAGTTACGGCAGAGCGACTGAGCAGTTCTTC
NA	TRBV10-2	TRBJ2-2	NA	CASLRAGELFF	TGCGCCAGCCTCAGGGCCGGGGAGCTGTTTTTT
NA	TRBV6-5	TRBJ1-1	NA	CASSSQVRAEAFF	TGTGCCAGCAGTTCCCAGGTCAGGGCTGAAGCTTTCTTT
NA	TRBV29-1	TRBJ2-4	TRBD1	CSVAGTGYGDIQYF	TGCAGCGTGGCCGGGACAGGCTACGGGGACATTCAGTACTTC
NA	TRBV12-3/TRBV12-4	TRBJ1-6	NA	CASKLPGLYSPLHF	TGTGCCAGCAAACTCCCCGGGCTTTATTCACCCCTCCACTTT
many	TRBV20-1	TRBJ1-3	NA	CSGTTGLGNTIYF	TGCAGTGGGACTACAGGCCTTGGAAACACCATATATTTT